These 30 T cell receptor beta chains share one sample of origin, sequenced in a study of T cells in Graves' hyperthyroidism and ophthalmopathy. Amplification of TCR beta CDR3 regions used RNA as the template. A first-round RT-PCR of the TCR CDR3 used the HTBI primer set. TCRdb passed the multiplex PCR reads through MiXCR, listing each CDR3 protein once. The profile shows hundreds of thousands of distinct CDR3 sequences, roughly 15% of them singletons. Sequencing was performed on blood. These receptors were taken from a woman younger than 30 with Graves' hyperthyroidism.

This clonotype was detected ten times or more. The chain carries TRBV9 and TRBJ1-5, with D possibly being TRBD1 (5 bases). The germline gives CDR1 SGDLS, CDR2 YYNGEE. The CDR3 has 15 residues. V lost 0 bases and J 5 bases, leaving 12 bases between the germline ends. CDR3 coding DNA: TGTGCCAGCAGCGTAGCTGGGACCGGGGATCAGCCCCAGCATTTT. Its protein is CASSVAGTGDQPQHF.

This clonotype occurred many times. The chain is built from TRBV3-1 and TRBJ1-1; possibly TRBD1 for D (5 bases). This CDR3 comprises 14 residues. Germline V gene data show CDR1 as LGHDT and CDR2 as YNNKEL (reference sequence). Trimming left V 4 bases short and J 1 base short, with 10 bases between. The CDR3 DNA is TGTGCCAGCAGCCGGCGGGGCCCGAACACTGAAGCTTTCTTT. This translates into CASSRRGPNTEAFF.

This chain uses TRBV12-3 or TRBV12-4 with TRBJ1-4; no firm D call. V was shortened by 3 bases and J by 11 bases, with 10 bases between the two germline ends. There are 12 residues in the CDR3. CDR3 in amino acids: CASSFTRTKLFF. The CDR3 DNA reads TGTGCCAGCAGTTTTACGAGGACCAAACTGTTTTTT.

Ten or more counts support this clonotype. The chain uses TRBV7-8 and TRBJ2-1, with a weak D call TRBD2 (6 bases). This CDR3 is built from 14 residues. Germline V gives CDR1 SGHVS, CDR2 FQNEAQ. The ends were cut back, 5 bases at V and 6 bases at J, with 14 bases in the middle. The CDR3 region is CASSLGGTGNEQFF. The CDR3 DNA reads as TGTGCCAGCAGCCTAGGAGGGACGGGCAATGAGCAGTTCTTC.

This clonotype occurred many times. The chain links TRBV9 to TRBJ1-2, with 7 bases lining up with TRBD1. This CDR3 comprises 17 residues. The ends lost 2 bases at V and 7 bases at J; junction bases unmatched: 17. The V gene's germline CDR1 is SGDLS and CDR2 YYNGEE. The CDR3: CASSVSPKADRRIGYTF. The CDR3 nucleotides read TGTGCCAGCAGCGTGTCCCCGAAGGCGGACAGGCGAATTGGCTACACCTTC.

This clonotype was recorded at least ten times. The junction and the germline gene differ at one end; a read error may be behind it. The chain recombines TRBV7-9 with TRBJ2-3; D possibly corresponds to TRBD1 (6 bases). CDR1 is SEHNR, CDR2 FQNEAQ, per germline (reference sequence). This CDR3 is 15 amino acids long. This CDR3 reads CASSLARTGTDTQYF. The DNA for the CDR3 is TGTGCCAGCAGCCTAGCCCGGACAGGCACAGATACGCAGTATTTT.

This clonotype was observed at least ten times. The chain couples TRBV7-2 to TRBJ2-5; D may be TRBD1 (5 bases). Trimming took off 3 bases at V and 4 bases at J, with 12 bases between the two ends. This CDR3 has 14 residues. CDR1 and CDR2 (germline): SGHTA, FQGNSA. CDR3 sequence: CASSFGLGLETQYF. The DNA of the CDR3 is TGTGCCAGCAGCTTCGGGCTGGGGCTAGAGACCCAGTACTTC.

The chain links TRBV9 to TRBJ1-6; the D gene is possibly TRBD1 (6 bases). V was clipped by 3 bases and J by 7 bases, with 17 bases between them. The CDR3 spans 16 residues. Germline CDR1 is SGDLS and CDR2 is YYNGEE. DNA for the CDR3: TGTGCCAGCAGCGCCCTACAGGGAGGTTACAATTCACCCCTCCACTTT. Encoded protein: CASSALQGGYNSPLHF.

This clonotype has at least ten counts. The chain has TRBV7-3 and TRBJ2-5, with a weak D call TRBD1 (5 bases). V lost 2 bases and J 4 bases, leaving 11 bases between the germline ends. The CDR3 totals 14 residues. Looked up from germline, CDR1 is SGHTA and CDR2 is FQGTGA. CDR3 in DNA: TGTGCCAGCAGCTTATCAGGCCAGGGAGAGACCCAGTACTTC. Translation: CASSLSGQGETQYF. The full variable domain, rest sourced from reference TRBV7-3 and TRBJ2-5, is GAGVSQTPSNKVTEKGKYVELRCDPISGHTALYWYRQSLGQGPEFLIYFQGTGAADDSGLPNDRFFAVRPEGSVSTLKIQRTERGDSAVYLCASSLSGQGETQYFGPGTRLLVL.

CDR3 bases: TGTGCCATCAGTGAGTCCCGGACCACCCTCGGGACTGAAGCTTTCTTT. Residues: CAISESRTTLGTEAFF. The chain is built from TRBV10-3 and TRBJ1-1; the D is unclear. Between the trimmed V and J ends, which lost 0 bases and 5 bases, there was a span of 16 bases. Germline V CDR1 and CDR2: ENHRY, SYGVKD. The CDR3 contains 16 residues.

This clonotype has at least ten counts. V usage is TRBV7-9 and J usage is TRBJ2-7, with 10 bases that match TRBD1. Germline V gene lookup returns CDR1 SEHNR and CDR2 FQNEAQ (reference sequence). Trimming removed 5 bases from V and 6 bases from J; junction bases left unmatched: 10. The CDR3 extends over 15 amino acids. The chain's CDR3 is CASSATGGSRSEQYF. The DNA for the CDR3 is TGTGCCAGCAGCGCGACAGGGGGCAGTCGGTCCGAGCAGTACTTC. Combining the CDR3 with reference TRBV7-9 and TRBJ2-7 gives the whole variable domain DTGVSQNPRHKITKRGQNVTFRCDPISEHNRLYWYRQTLGQGPEFLTYFQNEAQLEKSRLLSDRFSAERPKGSFSTLEIQRTEQGDSAMYLCASSATGGSRSEQYFGPGTRLTVT.

The chain couples TRBV4-1 to TRBJ1-1; D might be TRBD1 (5 bases). The CDR3 has 14 amino acids. Germline-derived CDR1 and CDR2 are MGHRA and YSYEKL. With 5 bases removed from V and 1 base from J, the gap between germline ends came to 11 bases. Written as DNA, the CDR3 is TGCGCCAGCAGCACACCCGGACAGAACACTGAAGCTTTCTTT. Its translation: CASSTPGQNTEAFF.

This clonotype was detected ten times or more. J is TRBJ2-7 and V is TRBV29-1; 16 bases map to TRBD2. This CDR3 comprises 17 residues. Trimming removed 2 bases from V and 2 bases from J; junction bases left unmatched: 6. Germline CDR1 reads SQVTM; CDR2 reads ANQGSEA. In DNA form, the CDR3 reads TGCAGCGTTGAAATTTCTGGGACTAGCGGGAGGGCCTACGAGCAGTACTTC. Encoded protein: CSVEISGTSGRAYEQYF.

This clonotype has at least ten counts. The CDR3 spells CASRTSGGASYNEQFF. The CDR3 DNA follows: TGTGCCAGCAGGACTAGCGGTGGGGCGTCCTACAATGAGCAGTTCTTC. The chain joins TRBV11-2 to TRBJ2-1; 9 bases line up with TRBD2. With V trimmed by 6 bases and J by 1 base, 7 bases remained unmatched. Per germline, CDR1 SGHAT and CDR2 FQNNGV. The CDR3 covers 16 residues.

This clonotype was seen a few times. The chain uses TRBV4-1 and TRBJ2-5, with 7 bases matching TRBD1. CDR3 size: 13 residues. Per the germline V gene, CDR1 is MGHRA and CDR2 is YSYEKL. V lost 4 bases and J lost 3; bases outside the gene matches: 2. The CDR3 loop is CASSRGTEETQYF. The CDR3 DNA reads as TGCGCCAGCAGCCGAGGGACAGAAGAGACCCAGTACTTC.

This clonotype was observed many times. The J gene is TRBJ2-5, the V gene TRBV28, with 12 bases lining up with TRBD2. In germline, CDR1 is MDHEN, CDR2 SYDVKM. The length of the CDR3 is 18 residues. With V trimmed by 5 bases and J by 1 base, 11 bases remained unmatched. Written as DNA, the CDR3 is TGTGCCAGCAGTCTCGGACTAGCGGGGACCTCTCTCCAAGAGACCCAGTACTTC. Encoded protein: CASSLGLAGTSLQETQYF. Based on the CDR3 plus reference TRBV28 and TRBJ2-5, the full variable domain is DVKVTQSSRYLVKRTGEKVFLECVQDMDHENMFWYRQDPGLGLRLIYFSYDVKMKEKGDIPEGYSVSREKKERFSLILESASTNQTSMYLCASSLGLAGTSLQETQYFGPGTRLLVL.

V gene TRBV4-1 combines with J gene TRBJ2-3; 8 bases map to TRBD2. Unmatched junction bases numbered 12, after V lost 8 bases and J lost 8 bases. Germline CDR1 is MGHRA and CDR2 is YSYEKL. The CDR3 covers 14 residues. CDR3 nucleotide sequence: TGCGCCAGCCAAGGGTGGGAGCGGGAGCGTACGCAGTATTTT. It yields the protein CASQGWERERTQYF.

The CDR3 sequence is CASSYQIQGATDTQYF. The DNA of the CDR3 is TGTGCCAGCAGTTACCAAATTCAGGGGGCAACAGATACGCAGTATTTT. The V call is TRBV6-2 or TRBV6-3, the J call TRBJ2-3; 8 bases map to TRBD1. V lost 2 bases and J lost 3; bases outside the gene matches: 7. The CDR3 has 16 amino acids. Germline CDR1 reads MNHEY; CDR2 reads SVGEGT.

This clonotype was observed a handful of times. V gene TRBV9 combines with J gene TRBJ1-1; tentative D call: TRBD1 (6 bases). This CDR3 region has 14 residues. V was cut by 4 bases and J by 6 bases, with 16 bases left in between. Germline V CDR1 and CDR2: SGDLS, YYNGEE. The CDR3 protein is CASSLQQGGPEAFF. CDR3 DNA: TGTGCCAGCAGCCTCCAACAGGGCGGGCCTGAAGCTTTCTTT.

Ten or more counts support this clonotype. This chain joins TRBV20-1 and TRBJ1-1; D might be TRBD1 (5 bases). Germline V gene lookup returns CDR1 DFQATT and CDR2 SNEGSKA (reference sequence). The CDR3 has 15 amino acids. The ends were cut back, 1 base at V and 1 base at J, with 13 bases in the middle. CDR3 in DNA: TGCAGTGCTAGAGTACCGGGACGGACGAACACTGAAGCTTTCTTT. Protein product: CSARVPGRTNTEAFF.

This clonotype was seen a handful of times. The CDR3 DNA follows: TGTGCCAGCAGTTCAGGACTCGACCACATTCAGTACTTC. Its protein product is CASSSGLDHIQYF. The gene calls are TRBV27 and TRBJ2-4; D possibly corresponds to TRBD2 (5 bases). Germline CDR1 and CDR2: MNHEY and SMNVEV (reference sequence). Trimming took 4 bases from V and 8 from J, leaving 12 bases between them. The CDR3 length is 13 residues.

The J gene is TRBJ2-1, the V gene TRBV19, with D possibly matching TRBD2 (5 bases). Looked up from germline, CDR1 is LNHDA and CDR2 is SQIVND (reference sequence). CDR3 length equals 15 residues. V lost 1 base and J 6 bases, leaving 13 bases between the germline ends. DNA of the CDR3: TGTGCCAGTAGTATAGGTCTAGCTACCGCCAATGAGCAGTTCTTC. Protein: CASSIGLATANEQFF.

This clonotype appeared a few times. The rearrangement links TRBV5-8 to TRBJ2-5; D is perhaps TRBD1 (6 bases). The CDR3 consists of 10 residues. Between the trimmed V and J ends, which lost 10 bases and 5 bases, there was a span of 9 bases. The germline gives CDR1 SGHTS, CDR2 YDEGEE. CDR3: CAGRGETQYF. CDR3 sequence (DNA): TGTGCCGGAAGGGGGGAGACCCAGTACTTC.

This clonotype occurred many times. This sequence joins TRBV28 and TRBJ2-1, with 8 bases that match TRBD1. There are 17 residues in the CDR3. CDR1 MDHEN and CDR2 SYDVKM come from the germline V gene. After removal of 6 bases from V and 0 bases from J, the junction contained 10 bases not matched to a gene. The CDR3 sequence is CASSSTGVPDSYNEQFF. The CDR3 nucleotides read TGTGCCAGCAGCTCGACAGGGGTCCCCGACTCCTACAATGAGCAGTTCTTC. Variable domain in full (rest from reference TRBV28 and TRBJ2-1): DVKVTQSSRYLVKRTGEKVFLECVQDMDHENMFWYRQDPGLGLRLIYFSYDVKMKEKGDIPEGYSVSREKKERFSLILESASTNQTSMYLCASSSTGVPDSYNEQFFGPGTRLTVL.

This clonotype has a count of ten or more. The V and J genes are TRBV18 and TRBJ2-1; 8 nucleotides align to TRBD2. Germline lookup yields CDR1 KGHSH and CDR2 LQKENI. The CDR3 is made up of 17 amino acids. The V gene end was trimmed by 3 bases and the J gene end by 7 bases; junction bases not matched to a gene: 14. DNA of the CDR3: TGTGCCAGCTCACCGGGAGTCGCGGGAGGCCTACGAAATGAGCAGTTCTTC. Translated: CASSPGVAGGLRNEQFF.

This clonotype was observed a handful of times. The J gene is TRBJ2-7, the V gene TRBV5-1; D perhaps matches TRBD1 (5 bases). The germline V gene has CDR1 SGHRS and CDR2 YFSETQ. The CDR3 length is 15 residues. Trimming stripped 4 bases from V and 0 bases from J, with 14 bases between. The CDR3 region has the DNA TGCGCCAGCAGCCAACCGACAGCAAGCTCCTACGAGCAGTACTTC. Its translation is CASSQPTASSYEQYF.

This clonotype was found many times. The rearrangement joins TRBV2 to TRBJ2-1; 9 bases match TRBD1. Germline V CDR1 and CDR2: SNHLY, FYNNEI. The CDR3 consists of 15 residues. The V and J ends lost 4 bases and 6 bases, in that order; junction bases with no gene match: 7. CDR3 in amino acids: CASSVRQGGPNEQFF. Written as DNA, the CDR3 is TGTGCCAGCAGTGTTAGACAGGGGGGACCCAATGAGCAGTTCTTC.

In this sample, this clonotype turned up many times. CDR3 nucleotide sequence: TGTGCCAGCAGCTTAGCCCTTCGGGGCGTTACGATCACAGATACGCAGTATTTT. Its protein product is CASSLALRGVTITDTQYF. This chain connects TRBV7-8 to TRBJ2-3, with D perhaps assigned TRBD1 or TRBD2 (5 bases each). Trimming left V 0 bases short and J 2 bases short, with 18 bases between. Germline-derived CDR1 and CDR2 are SGHVS and FQNEAQ. The CDR3 runs to 18 residues.

This clonotype was counted only a few times. The chain links TRBV6-1 to TRBJ2-7; 9 nucleotides line up with TRBD1. This CDR3 region has 13 residues. J was trimmed by 2 bases and V by 8 bases; bases with no gene match: 4. Germline V gene data show CDR1 as MNHNS and CDR2 as SASEGT. This CDR3 is CASSGQGPYEQYF. In nucleotides, the CDR3 is TGTGCCAGCTCGGGACAGGGCCCCTACGAGCAGTACTTC.

The J gene is TRBJ1-1, the V gene TRBV4-2; TRBD1 aligns across 8 bases. Per the germline V gene, CDR1 is LGHNA and CDR2 is YNFKEQ. CDR3 length: 17 amino acids. J gave up 4 bases and V 0 bases, and 10 bases lay outside the gene matches. CDR3 bases: TGTGCCAGCAGCCAAGAGGTCTTCAGGGGGCGCGCCACTGAAGCTTTCTTT. Its translation is CASSQEVFRGRATEAFF.